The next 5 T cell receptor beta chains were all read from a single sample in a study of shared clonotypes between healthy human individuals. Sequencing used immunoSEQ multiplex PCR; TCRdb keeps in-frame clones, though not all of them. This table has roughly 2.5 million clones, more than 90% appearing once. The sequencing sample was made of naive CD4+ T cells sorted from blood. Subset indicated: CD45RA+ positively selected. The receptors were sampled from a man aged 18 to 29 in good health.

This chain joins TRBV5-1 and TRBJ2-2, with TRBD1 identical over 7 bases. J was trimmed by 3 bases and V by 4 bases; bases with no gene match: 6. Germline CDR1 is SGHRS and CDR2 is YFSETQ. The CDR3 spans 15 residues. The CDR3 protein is CASSPGQQHTGELFF. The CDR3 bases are TGCGCCAGCAGCCCGGGACAGCAACACACCGGGGAGCTGTTTTTT.

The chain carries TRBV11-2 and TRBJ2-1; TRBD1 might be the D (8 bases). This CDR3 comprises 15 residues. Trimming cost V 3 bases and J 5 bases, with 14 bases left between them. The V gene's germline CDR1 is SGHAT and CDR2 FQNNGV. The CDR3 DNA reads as TGTGCCAGCAGCTTTACAGGGGGGGAAGACAATGAGCAGTTCTTC. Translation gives CASSFTGGEDNEQFF.

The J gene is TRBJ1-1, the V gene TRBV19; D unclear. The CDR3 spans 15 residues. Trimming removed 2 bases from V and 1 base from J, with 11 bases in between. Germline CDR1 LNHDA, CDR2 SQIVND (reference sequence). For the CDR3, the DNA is TGTGCCAGTAGTATAATTTATCGGTGGAACACTGAAGCTTTCTTT. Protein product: CASSIIYRWNTEAFF.

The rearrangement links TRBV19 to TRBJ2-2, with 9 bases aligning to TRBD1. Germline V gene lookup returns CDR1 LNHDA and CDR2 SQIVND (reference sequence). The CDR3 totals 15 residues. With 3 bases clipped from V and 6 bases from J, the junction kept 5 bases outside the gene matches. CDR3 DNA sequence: TGTGCCAGTAGTATGGGGGACAGGGATTCCGGGGAGCTGTTTTTT. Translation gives CASSMGDRDSGELFF.

CDR3 DNA sequence: TGTGCCAGCAGTGATGGGCAGGGGGCTCACTATGGCTACACCTTC. It specifies CASSDGQGAHYGYTF. The chain uses TRBV6-1 and TRBJ1-2, with 8 bases matching TRBD1. CDR1 and CDR2 (germline): MNHNS, SASEGT. This CDR3 spans 15 amino acids. V lost 3 bases and J lost 3; bases outside the gene matches: 6.